One T cell receptor beta chain is described in this entry. The target antigen is unknown. The method was immunoSEQ multiplex PCR; TCRdb's version includes in-frame clones alone and lacks a portion of them. The data contain around 130,000 clones, 85% to 90% of them singletons. The donors were part of the approximately 130-subject validation cohort, which stood apart from the roughly 670-subject first cohort. The data are from a study of cytomegalovirus exposure and HLA in healthy donors. Overall study: The same platform was used for the roughly 120 validation repertoires as for the roughly 660 first-cohort repertoires, as reported in a later analysis. General observations from the study: A few chains linked to CMV were shown in vitro to be specific for CMV antigens. It was 164 TCR beta chains that were listed as cytomegalovirus-associated.

Germline assignment: CDR1 MDHEN and CDR2 SYDVKM. This CDR3 region has 16 residues. V shed 4 bases, J shed 5 bases, and the junction held 12 bases outside the gene matches. The genes are TRBV28 and TRBJ1-2; TRBD1 aligns across 8 bases. The sequenced sample consisted of PBMCs. This TCR derives from a man aged 25-45 years in good health and CMV-seronegative. The CDR3: CASSSPTGGELYGYTF. The CDR3 DNA is TGTGCCAGCAGTTCCCCCACAGGGGGGGAGCTGTATGGCTACACCTTC.